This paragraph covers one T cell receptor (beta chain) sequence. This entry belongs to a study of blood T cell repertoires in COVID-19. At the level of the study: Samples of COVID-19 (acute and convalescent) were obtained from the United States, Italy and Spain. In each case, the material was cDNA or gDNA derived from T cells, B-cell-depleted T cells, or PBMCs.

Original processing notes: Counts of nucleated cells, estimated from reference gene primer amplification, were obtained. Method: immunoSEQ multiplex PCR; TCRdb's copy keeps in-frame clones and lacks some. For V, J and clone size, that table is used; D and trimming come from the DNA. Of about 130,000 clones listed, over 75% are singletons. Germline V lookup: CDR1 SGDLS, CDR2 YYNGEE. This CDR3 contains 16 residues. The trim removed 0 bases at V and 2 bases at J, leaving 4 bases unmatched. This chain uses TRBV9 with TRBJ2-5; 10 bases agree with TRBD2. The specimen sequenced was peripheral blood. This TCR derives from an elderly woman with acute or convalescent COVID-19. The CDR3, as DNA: TGTGCCAGCAGCGTAGCTCCTAGCGGGGGACAAGAGACCCAGTACTTC. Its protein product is CASSVAPSGGQETQYF. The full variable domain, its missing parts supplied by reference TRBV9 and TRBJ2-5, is DSGVTQTPKHLITATGQRVTLRCSPRSGDLSVYWYQQSLDQGLQFLIQYYNGEERAKGNILERFSAQQFPDLHSELNLSSLELGDSALYFCASSVAPSGGQETQYFGPGTRLLVL.